This TCR beta chain was sequenced during a study of regulatory T cells in long-lasting Graves disease. Across the whole study: Antithyroid drug exposure in newly diagnosed Graves' patients had lasted under 3 months.

Assembly of TCR beta libraries relied on iRepertoire HTBI primers together with Arm-PCR of CDR3 regions. TCRdb ran MiXCR on the multiplex PCR reads and lists one entry per CDR3 protein. Counted here are about 240,000 distinct CDR3 sequences, around 20% occurring once; the ten biggest clones make up around 14%. The germline V gene encodes CDR1 LGHDT and CDR2 YNNKEL (reference sequence). V was shortened by 3 bases and J by 2 bases, with 4 bases between the two germline ends. There are 13 residues in the CDR3. Study results and limitations: Favored gene segments in persistent disease were TRBV28, TRBJ1-2 and TRBJ2-5.

Time point denoted: newly diagnosed GD, antithyroid drugs for less than 3 months. PBMC-extracted RNA yielded the TCR library. This clonotype has a count of ten or more. What it recognizes is unknown. The sequencing used peripheral blood mononuclear cells (PBMCs), collected at new diagnosis, from a patient treated with antithyroid drugs. This rearrangement joins TRBV3-1 to TRBJ1-4; D gene unclear. This sequence originates from a female donor with Graves disease. The CDR3 is CASSHATNEKLFF. DNA of the CDR3: TGTGCCAGCAGCCACGCTACTAATGAAAAACTGTTTTTT.